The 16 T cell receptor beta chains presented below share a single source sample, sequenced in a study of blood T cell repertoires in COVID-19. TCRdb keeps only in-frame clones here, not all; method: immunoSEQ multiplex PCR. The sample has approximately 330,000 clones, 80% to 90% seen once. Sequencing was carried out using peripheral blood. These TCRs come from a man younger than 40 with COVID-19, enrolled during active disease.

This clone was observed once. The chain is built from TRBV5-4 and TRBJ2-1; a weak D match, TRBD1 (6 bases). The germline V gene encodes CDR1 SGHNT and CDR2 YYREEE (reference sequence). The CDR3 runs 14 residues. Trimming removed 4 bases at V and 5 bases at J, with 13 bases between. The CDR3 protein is CASSLSGTHNEQFF. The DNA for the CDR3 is TGTGCCAGCAGCCTGAGTGGGACACACAATGAGCAGTTCTTC. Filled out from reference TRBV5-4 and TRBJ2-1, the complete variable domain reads ETGVTQSPTHLIKTRGQQVTLRCSSQSGHNTVSWYQQALGQGPQFIFQYYREEENGRGNFPPRFSGLQFPNYSSELNVNALELDDSALYLCASSLSGTHNEQFFGPGTRLTVL.

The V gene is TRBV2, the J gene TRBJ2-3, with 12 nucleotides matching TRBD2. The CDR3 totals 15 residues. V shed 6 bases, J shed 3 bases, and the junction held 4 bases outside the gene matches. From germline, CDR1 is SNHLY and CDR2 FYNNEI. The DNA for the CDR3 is TGTGCCAGCAGGCCTAGCGGGGGGGGGACAGATACGCAGTATTTT. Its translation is CASRPSGGGTDTQYF. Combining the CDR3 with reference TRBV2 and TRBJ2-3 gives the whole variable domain EPEVTQTPSHQVTQMGQEVILRCVPISNHLYFYWYRQILGQKVEFLVSFYNNEISEKSEIFDDQFSVERPDGSNFTLKIRSTKLEDSAMYFCASRPSGGGTDTQYFGPGTRLTVL.

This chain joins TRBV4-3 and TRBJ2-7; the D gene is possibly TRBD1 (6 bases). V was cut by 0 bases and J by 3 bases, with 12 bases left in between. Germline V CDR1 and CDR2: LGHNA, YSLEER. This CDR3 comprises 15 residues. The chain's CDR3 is CASSQELSGHYEQYF. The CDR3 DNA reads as TGCGCCAGCAGCCAAGAATTGTCGGGACACTACGAGCAGTACTTC.

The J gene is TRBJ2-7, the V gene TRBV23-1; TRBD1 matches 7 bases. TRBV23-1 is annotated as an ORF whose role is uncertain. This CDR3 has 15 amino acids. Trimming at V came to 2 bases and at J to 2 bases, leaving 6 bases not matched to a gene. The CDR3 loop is CASSQDRDYTYEQYF. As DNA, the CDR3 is TGCGCCAGCAGTCAAGACAGGGATTACACCTACGAGCAGTACTTC.

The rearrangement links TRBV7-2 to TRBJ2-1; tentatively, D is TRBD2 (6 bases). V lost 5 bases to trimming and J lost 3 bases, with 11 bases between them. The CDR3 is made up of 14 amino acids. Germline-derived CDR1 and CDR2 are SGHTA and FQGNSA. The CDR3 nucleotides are TGTGCCAGCAGCCGGAGGGCCGACTACAATGAGCAGTTCTTC. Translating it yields CASSRRADYNEQFF.

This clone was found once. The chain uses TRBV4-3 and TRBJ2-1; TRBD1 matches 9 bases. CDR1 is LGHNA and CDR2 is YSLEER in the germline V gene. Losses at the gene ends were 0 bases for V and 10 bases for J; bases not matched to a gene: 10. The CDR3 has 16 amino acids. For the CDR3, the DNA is TGCGCCAGCAGCCAAGATCTTGAACAGGGGGCGGAGGAGCAGTTCTTC. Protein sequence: CASSQDLEQGAEEQFF.

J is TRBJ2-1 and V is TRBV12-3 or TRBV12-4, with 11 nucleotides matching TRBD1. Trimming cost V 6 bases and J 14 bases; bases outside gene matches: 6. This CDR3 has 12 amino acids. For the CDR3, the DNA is TGTGCCAGCAGCCCGGACAGGGGGCGGAAGTTCTTC. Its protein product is CASSPDRGRKFF.

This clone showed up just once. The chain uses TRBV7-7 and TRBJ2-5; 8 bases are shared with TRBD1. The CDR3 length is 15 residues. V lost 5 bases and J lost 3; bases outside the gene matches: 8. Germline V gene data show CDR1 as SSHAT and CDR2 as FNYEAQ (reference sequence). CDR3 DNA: TGTGCCAGCAGCCGGTCCGGGACAGGTAAAGAGACCCAGTACTTC. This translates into CASSRSGTGKETQYF.

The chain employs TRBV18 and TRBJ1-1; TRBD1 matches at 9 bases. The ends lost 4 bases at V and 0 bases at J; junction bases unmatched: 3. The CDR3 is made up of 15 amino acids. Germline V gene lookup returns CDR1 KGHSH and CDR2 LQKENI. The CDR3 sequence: CASSLQGAMNTEAFF. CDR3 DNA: TGTGCCAGCTCACTACAGGGGGCGATGAACACTGAAGCTTTCTTT. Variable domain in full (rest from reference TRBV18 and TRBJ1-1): NAGVMQNPRHLVRRRGQEARLRCSPMKGHSHVYWYRQLPEEGLKFMVYLQKENIIDESGMPKERFSAEFPKEGPSILRIQQVVRGDSAAYFCASSLQGAMNTEAFFGQGTRLTVV.

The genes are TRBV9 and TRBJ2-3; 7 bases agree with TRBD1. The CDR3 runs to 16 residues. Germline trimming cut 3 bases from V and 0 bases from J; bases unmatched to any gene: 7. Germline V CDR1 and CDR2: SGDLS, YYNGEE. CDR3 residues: CASSEGQTTSTDTQYF. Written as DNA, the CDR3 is TGTGCCAGCAGCGAGGGACAGACCACTAGCACAGATACGCAGTATTTT. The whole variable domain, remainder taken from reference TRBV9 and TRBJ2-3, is DSGVTQTPKHLITATGQRVTLRCSPRSGDLSVYWYQQSLDQGLQFLIQYYNGEERAKGNILERFSAQQFPDLHSELNLSSLELGDSALYFCASSEGQTTSTDTQYFGPGTRLTVL.

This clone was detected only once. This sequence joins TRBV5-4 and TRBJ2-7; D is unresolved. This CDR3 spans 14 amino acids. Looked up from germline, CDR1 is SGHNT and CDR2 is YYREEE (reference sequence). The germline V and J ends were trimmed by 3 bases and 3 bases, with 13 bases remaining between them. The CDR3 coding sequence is TGTGCCAGCAGCTCCCACCCGACTCACTACGAGCAGTACTTC. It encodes CASSSHPTHYEQYF.

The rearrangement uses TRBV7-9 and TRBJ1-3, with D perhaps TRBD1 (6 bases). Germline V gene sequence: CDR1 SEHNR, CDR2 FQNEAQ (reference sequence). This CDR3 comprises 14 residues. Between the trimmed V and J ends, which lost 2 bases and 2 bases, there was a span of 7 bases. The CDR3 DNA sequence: TGTGCCAGCAGCTTATGGACAGCTGGAAACACCATATATTTT. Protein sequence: CASSLWTAGNTIYF.

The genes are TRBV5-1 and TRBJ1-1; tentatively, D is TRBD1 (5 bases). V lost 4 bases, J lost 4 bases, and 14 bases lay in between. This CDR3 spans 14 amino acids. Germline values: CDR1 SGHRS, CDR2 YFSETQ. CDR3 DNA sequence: TGCGCCAGCAGCAAACTGGACGGGGGCACTGAAGCTTTCTTT. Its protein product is CASSKLDGGTEAFF.

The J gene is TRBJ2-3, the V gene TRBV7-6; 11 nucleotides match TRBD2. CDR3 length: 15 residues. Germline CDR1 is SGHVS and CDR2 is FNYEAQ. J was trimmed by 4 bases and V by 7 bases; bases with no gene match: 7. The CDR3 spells CASTPTSGGSDTQYF. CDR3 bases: TGTGCCAGCACCCCAACTAGCGGGGGTTCAGATACGCAGTATTTT.

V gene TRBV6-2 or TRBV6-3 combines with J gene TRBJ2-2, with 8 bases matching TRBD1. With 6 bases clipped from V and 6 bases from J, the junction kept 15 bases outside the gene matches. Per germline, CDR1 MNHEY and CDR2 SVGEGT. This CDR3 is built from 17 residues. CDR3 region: CASSPVEATGEAGELFF. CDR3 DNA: TGTGCCAGCAGCCCAGTAGAGGCGACAGGGGAGGCCGGGGAGCTGTTTTTT.

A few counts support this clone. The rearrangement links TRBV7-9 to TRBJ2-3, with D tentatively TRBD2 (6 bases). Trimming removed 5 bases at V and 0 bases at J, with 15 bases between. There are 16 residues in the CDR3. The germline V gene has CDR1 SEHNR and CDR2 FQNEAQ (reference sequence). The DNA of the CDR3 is TGTGCCAGCAGCCGGACGCCCGGGGGTAGCACAGATACGCAGTATTTT. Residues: CASSRTPGGSTDTQYF.